This T cell receptor beta chain was documented in a study of T cell responses to AZD1222 COVID-19 vaccine. Study-level results: Donors were chiefly white British, with a greater number of females, and clonal diversity was perhaps underestimated. Spike-specific TCR breadth rose after two AZD1222 doses, and depth rose as well.

This CDR3 has 13 amino acids. The table lists this clone with a count of one. Its antigen is not known. Libraries were prepared by immunoSEQ multiplex PCR; TCRdb keeps only in-frame clonotypes and omits some of them. The sample records more than 150,000 clones, around 94% being singletons. The receptor comes from an adult who received the AZD1222 COVID-19 vaccine. The input for sequencing was peripheral blood, taken 28 days after the second AZD1222 dose. This sequence joins TRBV21-1 and TRBJ1-1. TRBV21-1 is termed a pseudogene. The CDR3 loop is CASGGAIHTEAFF. The CDR3 region has the DNA TGTGCCAGCGGGGGGGCGATACACACTGAAGCTTTCTTT.